This TCR beta chain was sequenced in a study of OX40 agonist ivuxolimab in advanced cancers. Study background: Dose-escalation patients were diagnosed with hepatocellular carcinoma, melanoma, renal cell cancer or head and neck cancer. With a range of roughly 20 to 80, age averaged approximately 54 years, and about 83% were male.

TCRdb's copy holds only in-frame clones and misses some; the assay was immunoSEQ multiplex PCR. Altogether about 22,000 clones are present, roughly 81% being singletons, with the ten largest covering less than 65%. Study-wide results and caveats: Relative to CD4+, CD8+ T cells held more expanded clones on average.

The CDR3 length is 14 residues. The germline gives CDR1 LNHDA, CDR2 SQIVND (reference sequence). V shed 1 base, J shed 5 bases, and the junction held 4 bases outside the gene matches. This clone was detected once. Its specificity is unknown. The sequence was collected from an adult with an advanced solid tumor such as melanoma, head and neck, liver or kidney cancer. The sample consisted of CD4+ or CD8+ T cells sorted from blood, taken in a trial of the OX40 agonist ivuxolimab. V usage is TRBV19 and J usage is TRBJ2-7; TRBD1 matches 8 bases. CDR3 bases: TGTGCCAGTAGTATAGCGCAGGGGGCCCACGAGCAGTACTTC. Translating gives CASSIAQGAHEQYF.